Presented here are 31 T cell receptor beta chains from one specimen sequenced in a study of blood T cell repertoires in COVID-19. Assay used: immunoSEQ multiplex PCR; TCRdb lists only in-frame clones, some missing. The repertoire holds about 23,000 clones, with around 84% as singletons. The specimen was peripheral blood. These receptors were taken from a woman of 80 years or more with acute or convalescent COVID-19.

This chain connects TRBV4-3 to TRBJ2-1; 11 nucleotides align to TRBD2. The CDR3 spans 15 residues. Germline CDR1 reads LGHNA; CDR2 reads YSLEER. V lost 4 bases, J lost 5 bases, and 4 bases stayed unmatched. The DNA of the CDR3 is TGCGCCAGCAGCCCGGGGACTAGCGGCCACAATGAGCAGTTCTTC. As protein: CASSPGTSGHNEQFF.

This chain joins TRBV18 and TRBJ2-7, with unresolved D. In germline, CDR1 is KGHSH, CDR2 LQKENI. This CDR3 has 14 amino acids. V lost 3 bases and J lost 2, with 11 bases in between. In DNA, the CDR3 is TGTGCCAGCTCACCGAAAAGCGCCGCCTACGAGCAGTACTTC. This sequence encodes CASSPKSAAYEQYF.

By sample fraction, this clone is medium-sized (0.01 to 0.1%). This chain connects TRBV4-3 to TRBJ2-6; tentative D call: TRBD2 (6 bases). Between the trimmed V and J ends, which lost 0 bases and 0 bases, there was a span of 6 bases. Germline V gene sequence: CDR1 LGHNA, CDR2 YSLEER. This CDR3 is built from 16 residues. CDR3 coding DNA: TGCGCCAGCAGCCAAGAGGAGGGCTCTGGGGCCAACGTCCTGACTTTC. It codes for CASSQEEGSGANVLTF.

The DNA for the CDR3 is TGTGCCAGTAAATTGACGGGAGGCCTCTACGAGCAGTACTTC. Residues: CASKLTGGLYEQYF. The V call is TRBV19, the J call TRBJ2-7; 7 bases match TRBD2. With V trimmed by 7 bases and J by 3 bases, 9 bases remained unmatched. Looked up from germline, CDR1 is LNHDA and CDR2 is SQIVND (reference sequence). The CDR3 runs 14 residues.

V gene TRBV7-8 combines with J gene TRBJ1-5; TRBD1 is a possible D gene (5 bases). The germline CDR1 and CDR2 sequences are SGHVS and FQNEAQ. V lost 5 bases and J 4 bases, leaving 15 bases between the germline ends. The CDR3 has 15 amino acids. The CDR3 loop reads CASSPQGRSNQPQHF. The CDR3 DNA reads TGTGCCAGCAGCCCTCAGGGCCGAAGTAATCAGCCCCAGCATTTT. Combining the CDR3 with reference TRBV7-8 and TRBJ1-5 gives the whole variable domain GAGVSQSPRYKVAKRGQDVALRCDPISGHVSLFWYQQALGQGPEFLTYFQNEAQLDKSGLPSDRFFAERPEGSVSTLKIQRTQQEDSAVYLCASSPQGRSNQPQHFGDGTRLSIL.

The CDR3 region is CASSPKTGQSSYGYTF. The CDR3 nucleotides read TGCGCCAGCAGCCCCAAAACGGGACAGTCCTCCTATGGCTACACCTTC. The chain joins TRBV5-1 to TRBJ1-2; the match to TRBD1 covers 7 bases. V trimming: 4 bases; J trimming: 4 bases; junction bases outside the gene matches: 13. This CDR3 contains 16 residues. CDR1 is SGHRS and CDR2 is YFSETQ in the germline V gene.

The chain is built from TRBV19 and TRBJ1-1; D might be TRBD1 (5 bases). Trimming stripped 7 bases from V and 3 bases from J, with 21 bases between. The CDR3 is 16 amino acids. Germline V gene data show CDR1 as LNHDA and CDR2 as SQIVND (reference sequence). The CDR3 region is CASISHGRGIDTEAFF. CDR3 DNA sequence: TGTGCCAGTATTTCCCACGGGCGGGGGATTGACACTGAAGCTTTCTTT.

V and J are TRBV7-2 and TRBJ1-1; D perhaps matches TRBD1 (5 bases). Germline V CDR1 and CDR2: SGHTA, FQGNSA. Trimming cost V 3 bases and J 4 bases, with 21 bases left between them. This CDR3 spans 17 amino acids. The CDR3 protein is CASSLSGGARRLTEAFF. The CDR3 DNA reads TGTGCCAGCAGCTTGAGCGGAGGGGCACGACGGCTCACTGAAGCTTTCTTT.

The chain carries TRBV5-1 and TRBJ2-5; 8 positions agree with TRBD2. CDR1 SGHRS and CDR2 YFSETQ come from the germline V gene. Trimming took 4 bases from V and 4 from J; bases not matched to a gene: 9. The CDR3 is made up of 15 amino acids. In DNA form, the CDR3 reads TGCGCCAGCAGCCGTCGGTCGGCGGGGGGAGAGACCCAGTACTTC. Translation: CASSRRSAGGETQYF.

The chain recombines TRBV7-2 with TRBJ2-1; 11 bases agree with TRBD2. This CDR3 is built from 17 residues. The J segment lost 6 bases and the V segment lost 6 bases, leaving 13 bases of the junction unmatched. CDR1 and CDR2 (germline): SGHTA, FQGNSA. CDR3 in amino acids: CASRKGTLAGGSNEQFF. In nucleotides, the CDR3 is TGTGCCAGCAGAAAGGGGACCCTAGCGGGAGGCTCCAATGAGCAGTTCTTC.

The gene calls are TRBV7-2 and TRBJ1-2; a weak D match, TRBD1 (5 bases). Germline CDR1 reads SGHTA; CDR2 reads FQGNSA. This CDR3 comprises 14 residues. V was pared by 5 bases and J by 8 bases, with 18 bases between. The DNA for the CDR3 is TGTGCCAGCAGCCCATTAGCGGGGGTCTACGGCTACACCTTC. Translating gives CASSPLAGVYGYTF.

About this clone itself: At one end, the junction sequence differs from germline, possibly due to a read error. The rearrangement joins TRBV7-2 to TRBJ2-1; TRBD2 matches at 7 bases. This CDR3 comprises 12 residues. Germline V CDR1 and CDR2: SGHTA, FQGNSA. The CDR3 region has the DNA TGTGCCAGCAGCTCTACCGGGACTAAAGCTCTCTTC. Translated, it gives CASSSTGTKALF. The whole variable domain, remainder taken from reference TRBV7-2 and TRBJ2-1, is GAGVSQSPSNKVTEKGKDVELRCDPISGHTALYWYRQSLGQGLEFLIYFQGNSAPDKSGLPSDRFSAERTGGSVSTLTIQRTQQEDSAVYLCASSSTGTKALFGPGTRLTVL.

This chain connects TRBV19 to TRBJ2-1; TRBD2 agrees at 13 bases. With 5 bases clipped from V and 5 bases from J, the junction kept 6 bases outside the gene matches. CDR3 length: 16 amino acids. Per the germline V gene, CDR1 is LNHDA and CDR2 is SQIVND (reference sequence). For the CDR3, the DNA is TGTGCCAGTAGTCCGGCGGGACTAGCGGGGCACAATGAGCAGTTCTTC. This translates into CASSPAGLAGHNEQFF. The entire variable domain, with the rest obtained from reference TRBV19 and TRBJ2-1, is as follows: DGGITQSPKYLFRKEGQNVTLSCEQNLNHDAMYWYRQDPGQGLRLIYYSQIVNDFQKGDIAEGYSVSREKKESFPLTVTSAQKNPTAFYLCASSPAGLAGHNEQFFGPGTRLTVL.

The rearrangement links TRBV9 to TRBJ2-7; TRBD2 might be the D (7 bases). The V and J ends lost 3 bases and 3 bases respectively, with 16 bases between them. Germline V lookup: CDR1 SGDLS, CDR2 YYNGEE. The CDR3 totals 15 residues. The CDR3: CASSEGGSQDYEQYF. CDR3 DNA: TGTGCCAGCAGCGAGGGGGGGTCCCAGGACTACGAGCAGTACTTC.

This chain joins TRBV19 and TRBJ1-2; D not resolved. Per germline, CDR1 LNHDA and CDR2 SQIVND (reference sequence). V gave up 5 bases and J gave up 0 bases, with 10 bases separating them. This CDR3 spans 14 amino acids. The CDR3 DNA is TGTGCCAGTAGTCTGCGGGGAGCTAACTATGGCTACACCTTC. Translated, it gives CASSLRGANYGYTF.

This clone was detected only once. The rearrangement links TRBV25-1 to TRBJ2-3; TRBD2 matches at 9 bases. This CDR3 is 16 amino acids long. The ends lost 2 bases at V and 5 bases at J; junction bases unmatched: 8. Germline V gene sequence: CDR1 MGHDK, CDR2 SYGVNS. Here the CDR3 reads CASSEIGAGGQDTQYF. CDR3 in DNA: TGTGCCAGCAGTGAAATAGGGGCGGGGGGGCAAGATACGCAGTATTTT.

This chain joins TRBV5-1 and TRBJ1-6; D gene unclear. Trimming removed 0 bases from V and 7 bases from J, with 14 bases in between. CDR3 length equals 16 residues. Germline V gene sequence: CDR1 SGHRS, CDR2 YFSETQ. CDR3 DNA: TGCGCCAGCAGCTTGGGCGGGGTTTCCCAAAATTCACCCCTCCACTTT. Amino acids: CASSLGGVSQNSPLHF.

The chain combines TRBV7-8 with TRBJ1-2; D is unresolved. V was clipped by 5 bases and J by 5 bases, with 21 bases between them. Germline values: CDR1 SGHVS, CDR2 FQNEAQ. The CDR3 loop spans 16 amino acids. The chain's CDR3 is CASSPTPGSSGYGYTF. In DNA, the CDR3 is TGTGCCAGCAGCCCAACCCCCGGGTCCTCTGGGTATGGCTACACCTTC.

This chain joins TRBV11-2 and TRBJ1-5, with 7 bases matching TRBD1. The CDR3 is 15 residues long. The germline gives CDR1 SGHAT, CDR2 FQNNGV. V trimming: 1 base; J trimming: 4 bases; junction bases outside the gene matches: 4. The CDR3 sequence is CASSLAGGNNQPQHF. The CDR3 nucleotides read TGTGCCAGCAGCTTAGCAGGGGGAAATAATCAGCCCCAGCATTTT. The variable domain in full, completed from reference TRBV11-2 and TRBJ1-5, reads EAGVAQSPRYKIIEKRQSVAFWCNPISGHATLYWYQQILGQGPKLLIQFQNNGVVDDSQLPKDRFSAERLKGVDSTLKIQPAKLEDSAVYLCASSLAGGNNQPQHFGDGTRLSIL.

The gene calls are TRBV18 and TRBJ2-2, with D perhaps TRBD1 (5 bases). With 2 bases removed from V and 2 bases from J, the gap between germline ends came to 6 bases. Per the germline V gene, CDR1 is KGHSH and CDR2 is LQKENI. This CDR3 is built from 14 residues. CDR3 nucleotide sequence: TGTGCCAGCTCACCAGGACAAAACACCGGGGAGCTGTTTTTT. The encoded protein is CASSPGQNTGELFF.

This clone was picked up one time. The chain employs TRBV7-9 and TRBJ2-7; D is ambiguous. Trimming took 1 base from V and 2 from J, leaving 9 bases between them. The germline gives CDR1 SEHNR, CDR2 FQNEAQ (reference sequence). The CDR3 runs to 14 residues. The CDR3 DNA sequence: TGTGCCAGCAGCTTAGGAGCGCCGACCTACGAGCAGTACTTC. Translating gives CASSLGAPTYEQYF.

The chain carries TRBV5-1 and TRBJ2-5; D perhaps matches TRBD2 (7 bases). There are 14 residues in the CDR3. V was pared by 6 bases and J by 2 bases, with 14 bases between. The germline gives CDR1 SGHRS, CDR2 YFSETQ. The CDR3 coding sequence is TGCGCCAGCATGGTCGGGGGGCAGCAAGAGACCCAGTACTTC. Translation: CASMVGGQQETQYF.

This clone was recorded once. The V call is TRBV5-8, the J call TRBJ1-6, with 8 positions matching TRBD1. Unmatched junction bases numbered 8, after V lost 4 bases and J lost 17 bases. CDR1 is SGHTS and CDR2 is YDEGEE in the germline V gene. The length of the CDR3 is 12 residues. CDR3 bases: TGTGCCAGCAGCCGTACGGGACAGGCCTTCCACTTT. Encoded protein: CASSRTGQAFHF.

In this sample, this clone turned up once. CDR3 residues: CSVQRQTNTEAFF. CDR3 DNA sequence: TGCAGCGTTCAGAGGCAGACTAACACTGAAGCTTTCTTT. This chain joins TRBV29-1 and TRBJ1-1; D not certain. Looked up from germline, CDR1 is SQVTM and CDR2 is ANQGSEA. The CDR3 spans 13 residues. Deletions cut 5 bases from V and 2 bases from J, with 12 bases between.

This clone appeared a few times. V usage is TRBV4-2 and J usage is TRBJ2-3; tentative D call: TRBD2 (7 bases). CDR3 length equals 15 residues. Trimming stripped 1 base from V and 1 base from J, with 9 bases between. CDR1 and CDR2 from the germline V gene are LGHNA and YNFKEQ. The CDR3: CASSQVGGGTDTQYF. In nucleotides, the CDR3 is TGTGCCAGCAGCCAAGTAGGGGGGGGCACAGATACGCAGTATTTT.

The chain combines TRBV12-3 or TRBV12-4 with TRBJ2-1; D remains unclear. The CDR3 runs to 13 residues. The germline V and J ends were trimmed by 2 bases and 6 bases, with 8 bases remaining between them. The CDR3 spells CASSLSEVNEQFF. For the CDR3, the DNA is TGTGCCAGCAGTTTATCAGAGGTCAATGAGCAGTTCTTC.

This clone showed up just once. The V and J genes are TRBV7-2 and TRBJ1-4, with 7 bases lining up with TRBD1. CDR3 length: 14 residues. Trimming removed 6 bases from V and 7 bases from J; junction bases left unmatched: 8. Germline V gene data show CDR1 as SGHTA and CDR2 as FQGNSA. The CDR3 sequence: CASSRQGLSEKLFF. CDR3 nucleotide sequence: TGTGCCAGCAGTCGACAGGGTTTGAGTGAAAAACTGTTTTTT. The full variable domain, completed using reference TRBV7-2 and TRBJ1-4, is GAGVSQSPSNKVTEKGKDVELRCDPISGHTALYWYRQSLGQGLEFLIYFQGNSAPDKSGLPSDRFSAERTGGSVSTLTIQRTQQEDSAVYLCASSRQGLSEKLFFGSGTQLSVL.

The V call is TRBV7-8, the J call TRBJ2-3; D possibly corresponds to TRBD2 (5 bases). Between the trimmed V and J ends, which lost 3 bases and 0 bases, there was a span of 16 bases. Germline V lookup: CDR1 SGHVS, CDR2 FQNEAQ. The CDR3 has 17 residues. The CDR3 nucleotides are TGTGCCAGCAGCTTGCGGTTTAAGCGGAGTAGCACAGATACGCAGTATTTT. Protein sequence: CASSLRFKRSSTDTQYF.

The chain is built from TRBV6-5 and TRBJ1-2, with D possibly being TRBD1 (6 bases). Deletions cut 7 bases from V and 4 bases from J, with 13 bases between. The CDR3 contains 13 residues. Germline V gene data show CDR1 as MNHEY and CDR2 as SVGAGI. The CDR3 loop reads CASIQGRGYGYTF. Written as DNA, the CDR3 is TGTGCCAGCATTCAGGGGCGAGGCTATGGCTACACCTTC.

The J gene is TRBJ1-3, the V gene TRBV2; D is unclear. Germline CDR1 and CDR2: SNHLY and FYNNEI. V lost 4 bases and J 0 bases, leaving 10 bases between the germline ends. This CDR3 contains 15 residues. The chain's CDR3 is CASSVTLNSGNTIYF. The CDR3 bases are TGTGCCAGCAGTGTCACTCTAAACTCTGGAAACACCATATATTTT.

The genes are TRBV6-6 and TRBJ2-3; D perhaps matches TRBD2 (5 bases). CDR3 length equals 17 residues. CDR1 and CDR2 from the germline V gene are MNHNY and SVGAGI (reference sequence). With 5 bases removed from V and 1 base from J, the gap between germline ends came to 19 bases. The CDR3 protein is CASSPLGRGGGTDTQYF. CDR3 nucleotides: TGTGCCAGCAGTCCCCTTGGGAGAGGTGGTGGCACAGATACGCAGTATTTT.